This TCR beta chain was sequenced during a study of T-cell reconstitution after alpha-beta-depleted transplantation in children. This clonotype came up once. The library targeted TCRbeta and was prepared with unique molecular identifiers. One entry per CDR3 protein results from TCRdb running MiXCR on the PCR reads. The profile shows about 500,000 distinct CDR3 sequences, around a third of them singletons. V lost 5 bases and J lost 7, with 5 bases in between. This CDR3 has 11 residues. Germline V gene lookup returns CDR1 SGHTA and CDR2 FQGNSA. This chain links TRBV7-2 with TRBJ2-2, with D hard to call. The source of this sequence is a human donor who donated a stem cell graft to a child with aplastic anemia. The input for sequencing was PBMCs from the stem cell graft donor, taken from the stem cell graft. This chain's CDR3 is CASSPDGELFF. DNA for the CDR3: TGTGCCAGCAGCCCGGACGGGGAGCTGTTTTTT.